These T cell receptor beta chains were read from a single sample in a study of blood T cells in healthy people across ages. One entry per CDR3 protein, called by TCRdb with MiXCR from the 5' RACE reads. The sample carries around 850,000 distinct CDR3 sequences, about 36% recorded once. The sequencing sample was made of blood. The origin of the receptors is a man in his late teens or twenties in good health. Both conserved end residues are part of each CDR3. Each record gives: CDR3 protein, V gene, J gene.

CDR3aa: CASRVSPEHGELVF
v_gene: TRBV4-2
j_gene: TRBJ2-2

CDR3aa: CASSDGQQGPYEQYF
v_gene: TRBV9
j_gene: TRBJ2-7

CDR3aa: CATSRDQGSETQYF
v_gene: TRBV15
j_gene: TRBJ2-5

CDR3aa: CASSLAPGGVHTEAFF
v_gene: TRBV5-1
j_gene: TRBJ1-1

CDR3aa: CASSQRDSSGANVLTF
v_gene: TRBV4-1
j_gene: TRBJ2-6

CDR3aa: CASSLRTSGRGTSYEQYF
v_gene: TRBV12-3/TRBV12-4
j_gene: TRBJ2-7

CDR3aa: CASSHEHGYTF
v_gene: TRBV19
j_gene: TRBJ1-2

CDR3aa: CASSQKISFLVNAEAFF
v_gene: TRBV16
j_gene: TRBJ1-1

CDR3aa: CASSYLRRTEAFF
v_gene: TRBV6-6
j_gene: TRBJ1-1

CDR3aa: CSARLDPETQYF
v_gene: TRBV20-1
j_gene: TRBJ2-5

CDR3aa: CSAPAPPGDVNTEAFF
v_gene: TRBV20-1
j_gene: TRBJ1-1

CDR3aa: CASSLAPRSSGANVLTF
v_gene: TRBV5-1
j_gene: TRBJ2-6

CDR3aa: CVISESGTGEIHGYTF
v_gene: TRBV10-3
j_gene: TRBJ1-2

CDR3aa: CASSLAVDSSYNEQFF
v_gene: TRBV28
j_gene: TRBJ2-1